Sequencing of this TCR beta chain was carried out in a study of T cells in Graves' hyperthyroidism and ophthalmopathy. General study findings and limits: Blood also carried most thyroid clonotypes expanded above 0.001.

This CDR3 comprises 12 residues. Trimming took off 10 bases at V and 2 bases at J, with 11 bases between the two ends. The investigators amplified TCR beta CDR3 regions from RNA transcripts. With the HTBI primer set, the TCR CDR3 went through a first round of RT-PCR. TCRdb passed the multiplex PCR reads through MiXCR, listing each CDR3 protein once. The sample records roughly 380,000 distinct CDR3 sequences, roughly 13% being singletons. This clonotype was seen many times. Its cognate antigen is unknown. Subjects aged 18 to 65 presented with newly diagnosed hyperthyroidism of less than 2 months' duration.

The sequence was obtained from a woman aged 60-70 years with Graves' hyperthyroidism. Material for sequencing was blood. J is TRBJ2-5 and V is TRBV12-3 or TRBV12-4; tentative D call: TRBD2 (6 bases). The CDR3 is CAIQAGQETQYF. In DNA, the CDR3 is TGTGCCATACAGGCGGGGCAAGAGACCCAGTACTTC.